These 31 T cell receptor beta chains were sequenced from one sample in a study of a mutant IDH1 vaccine in newly diagnosed glioma. Sequencing used immunoSEQ multiplex PCR; TCRdb keeps in-frame clones, though not all of them. The table records about 25,000 clones, 77% of them present only once. For these TCRs, the target antigens are not known. Specified time point: week 5, during vaccination. Doses consisted of 300 ug of mutant IDH1 20-mer peptide each, paired with topical imiquimod. The source material was PBMCs, sampled from a glioma patient whose treatment included an IDH1 peptide vaccine. The receptor source for this set is a man in his forties or fifties with glioma.

V is TRBV28 and J is TRBJ2-7, with 9 bases lining up with TRBD1. V was pared by 6 bases and J by 4 bases, with 7 bases of the junction left unmatched. Germline CDR1 reads MDHEN; CDR2 reads SYDVKM. This CDR3 is built from 14 residues. CDR3 residues: CASSSGQGRYEQYV. CDR3 in DNA: TGTGCCAGCAGCTCCGGACAGGGGCGGTACGAGCAGTACGTC.

This clone was picked up a small number of times. The V and J genes are TRBV6-6 and TRBJ1-5; D unclear. The germline V and J ends were trimmed by 3 bases and 0 bases, with 9 bases remaining between them. This CDR3 comprises 15 residues. Germline assignment: CDR1 MNHNY and CDR2 SVGAGI (reference sequence). CDR3 in amino acids: CASSYNPYSNQPQHF. The CDR3 region has the DNA TGTGCCAGCAGTTATAATCCGTATAGCAATCAGCCCCAGCATTTT.

CDR3 residues: CASSQDRIQPQHF. The CDR3 region has the DNA TGTGCCAGCAGCCAAGATCGTATCCAGCCCCAGCATTTT. The rearrangement uses TRBV4-2 and TRBJ1-5; D gene ambiguous. Germline values: CDR1 LGHNA, CDR2 YNFKEQ. The CDR3 is made up of 13 amino acids. Trimming left V 0 bases short and J 7 bases short, with 7 bases between.

This clone was seen just once. This chain connects TRBV5-6 to TRBJ2-1; no firm D call. The V and J ends lost 0 bases and 13 bases respectively, with 14 bases between them. Germline CDR1 SGHDT, CDR2 YYEEEE. The CDR3 has 13 residues. The CDR3 protein is CASSLGATPLQFF. In DNA form, the CDR3 reads TGTGCCAGCAGCTTGGGGGCCACGCCCCTACAGTTCTTC.

The chain recombines TRBV6-1 with TRBJ2-7; D is ambiguous. Trimming pared 2 bases from V and 7 bases from J, leaving 12 bases between. The germline V gene encodes CDR1 MNHNS and CDR2 SASEGT. The length of the CDR3 is 13 residues. The CDR3 region has the DNA TGTGCCAGCAGTGAACAAGCGTATGGAGAGCAGTACTTC. This sequence encodes CASSEQAYGEQYF.

The chain has TRBV5-1 and TRBJ2-7, with TRBD2 identical over 13 bases. The CDR3 is 15 residues long. V gave up 3 bases and J gave up 5 bases; unmatched junction bases: 5. Germline values: CDR1 SGHRS, CDR2 YFSETQ. As DNA, the CDR3 is TGCGCCAGCAGCTGGGGCGGACTAGCGGGAGACGAGCAGTACTTC. Its protein product is CASSWGGLAGDEQYF.

The chain recombines TRBV11-2 with TRBJ2-5; D might be TRBD2 (5 bases). The CDR3 is made up of 14 amino acids. Per the germline V gene, CDR1 is SGHAT and CDR2 is FQNNGV. Trimming took 5 bases from V and 5 from J, leaving 15 bases between them. In nucleotides, the CDR3 is TGTGCCAGCAGCCGTACCGACGGGATGGAGACCCAGTACTTC. Translated, it gives CASSRTDGMETQYF.

This clone was observed a single time. The V and J genes are TRBV6-1 and TRBJ1-4; D is perhaps TRBD1 (6 bases). Trimming took off 5 bases at V and 5 bases at J, with 15 bases between the two ends. This CDR3 contains 15 residues. CDR1 and CDR2 from the germline V gene are MNHNS and SASEGT. The CDR3 DNA sequence: TGTGCCAGCAGTCTACTCACAGGGTCAAATGAAAAACTGTTTTTT. Its protein is CASSLLTGSNEKLFF.

The chain uses TRBV7-9 and TRBJ2-1; 10 nucleotides line up with TRBD2. CDR3 length equals 16 residues. In germline, CDR1 is SEHNR, CDR2 FQNEAQ (reference sequence). Unmatched junction bases numbered 12, after V lost 3 bases and J lost 10 bases. CDR3 in DNA: TGTGCCAGCAGCTTGGCAGCGGGAGGGCCCGGAGGAGAGCAGTTCTTC. The encoded protein is CASSLAAGGPGGEQFF.

This clone was seen a handful of times. The chain recombines TRBV4-2 with TRBJ2-1, with D perhaps TRBD2 (5 bases). The CDR3 runs to 13 residues. Trimming stripped 6 bases from V and 7 bases from J, with 13 bases between. Germline V CDR1 and CDR2: LGHNA, YNFKEQ. The chain's CDR3 is CASRGLANNEQFF. CDR3 coding DNA: TGTGCCAGCAGAGGCCTAGCAAATAATGAGCAGTTCTTC.

The rearrangement joins TRBV5-1 to TRBJ1-2; D is perhaps TRBD1 (5 bases). CDR3 length: 16 residues. Trimming removed 0 bases at V and 5 bases at J, with 17 bases between. The germline V gene encodes CDR1 SGHRS and CDR2 YFSETQ. This chain's CDR3 is CASSLGDLPPLYGYTF. CDR3 in DNA: TGCGCCAGCAGCTTGGGGGACCTCCCGCCCCTATATGGCTACACCTTC. The variable domain in full, completed from reference TRBV5-1 and TRBJ1-2, reads KAGVTQTPRYLIKTRGQQVTLSCSPISGHRSVSWYQQTPGQGLQFLFEYFSETQRNKGNFPGRFSGRQFSNSRSEMNVSTLELGDSALYLCASSLGDLPPLYGYTFGSGTRLTVV.

This clone occurred a few times. The rearrangement uses TRBV4-1 and TRBJ2-5, with D perhaps given as TRBD1 or TRBD2 (5 bases each). The length of the CDR3 is 13 residues. Trimming removed 1 base from V and 5 bases from J, with 8 bases in between. The V gene's germline CDR1 is MGHRA and CDR2 YSYEKL. CDR3 sequence (DNA): TGCGCCAGCAGCCAAGGAGGGACGGAGACCCAGTACTTC. This gives the protein CASSQGGTETQYF.

This chain links TRBV7-7 with TRBJ2-3; 13 nucleotides match TRBD2. With V trimmed by 4 bases and J by 2 bases, 6 bases remained unmatched. Germline-derived CDR1 and CDR2 are SSHAT and FNYEAQ (reference sequence). The CDR3 extends over 17 amino acids. The CDR3 spells CASSWELAGGTTDTQYF. In nucleotides, the CDR3 is TGTGCCAGCAGCTGGGAACTAGCGGGAGGGACCACAGATACGCAGTATTTT. Using reference TRBV7-7 and TRBJ2-3 for the parts outside the CDR3, the full variable domain is GAGVSQSPRYKVTKRGQDVTLRCDPISSHATLYWYQQALGQGPEFLTYFNYEAQPDKSGLPSDRFSAERPEGSISTLTIQRTEQRDSAMYRCASSWELAGGTTDTQYFGPGTRLTVL.

The gene calls are TRBV7-9 and TRBJ2-5, with D uncertain. The germline gives CDR1 SEHNR, CDR2 FQNEAQ (reference sequence). Trimming cost V 5 bases and J 4 bases, with 17 bases left between them. The CDR3 runs 15 residues. The CDR3 coding sequence is TGTGCCAGCAGCCCGGACCCCTGGCTAGGAGAGACCCAGTACTTC. This sequence encodes CASSPDPWLGETQYF.

The chain links TRBV5-1 to TRBJ2-5; 12 bases map to TRBD1. Germline assignment: CDR1 SGHRS and CDR2 YFSETQ. Trimming at V came to 0 bases and at J to 5 bases, leaving 8 bases not matched to a gene. CDR3 length: 17 residues. This CDR3 reads CASSLDSGQGAWETQYF. The CDR3 DNA reads as TGCGCCAGCAGCTTGGATTCGGGACAGGGGGCGTGGGAGACCCAGTACTTC.

This chain connects TRBV11-3 to TRBJ1-5, with D hard to call. Trimming removed 1 base from V and 7 bases from J, with 5 bases in between. CDR1 and CDR2 (germline): SGHNT, YENEEA. This CDR3 region has 12 residues. The CDR3 DNA sequence: TGTGCCAGCAGCTTAGGGGAGCAGCCCCAGCATTTT. Amino acids: CASSLGEQPQHF.

The chain combines TRBV18 with TRBJ1-1, with D possibly matching TRBD1 (6 bases). CDR1 KGHSH and CDR2 LQKENI come from the germline V gene. CDR3 length: 12 amino acids. Trimming removed 3 bases from V and 8 bases from J, with 10 bases in between. The CDR3 protein is CASSPSDREAFF. In DNA, the CDR3 is TGTGCCAGCTCACCCAGCGACAGGGAAGCTTTCTTT.

The chain couples TRBV6-6 to TRBJ2-1; 12 positions match TRBD2. The V segment lost 0 bases and the J segment 9 bases; nucleotides outside the gene matches: 3. The CDR3 spans 15 residues. CDR1 and CDR2 from the germline V gene are MNHNY and SVGAGI (reference sequence). This CDR3 reads CASSYSMGLAGEQFF. The CDR3 DNA sequence: TGTGCCAGCAGTTACTCGATGGGACTAGCGGGTGAGCAGTTCTTC.

This clone was detected a few times. This chain connects TRBV7-9 to TRBJ1-4, with TRBD1 matching 7 bases. V was pared by 1 base and J by 6 bases, with 8 bases of the junction left unmatched. The CDR3 loop spans 16 amino acids. In germline, CDR1 is SEHNR, CDR2 FQNEAQ (reference sequence). Here the CDR3 reads CASSLVPQGLYEKLFF. The CDR3 bases are TGTGCCAGCAGCTTAGTGCCACAGGGGTTGTATGAAAAACTGTTTTTT.

This chain joins TRBV7-2 and TRBJ1-2; 8 bases are shared with TRBD1. CDR3 length equals 16 residues. Germline assignment: CDR1 SGHTA and CDR2 FQGNSA. Trimming took 1 base from V and 4 from J; bases not matched to a gene: 8. The CDR3 DNA is TGTGCCAGCAGCTTAGTCCAGGGGGCGCGTATCTATGGCTACACCTTC. It yields the protein CASSLVQGARIYGYTF.

This clone was detected once. J is TRBJ2-2 and V is TRBV13; D possibly corresponds to TRBD2 (6 bases). This CDR3 is 13 amino acids long. Trimming took 11 bases from V and 3 from J, leaving 13 bases between them. CDR1 is PRHDT, CDR2 FYEKMQ, per germline (reference sequence). For the CDR3, the DNA is TGTGCCCACCGGGAGAGCCACACCGGGGAGCTGTTTTTT. It encodes CAHRESHTGELFF.

This clone was seen only once. This chain uses TRBV2 with TRBJ1-3, with D hard to call. Looked up from germline, CDR1 is SNHLY and CDR2 is FYNNEI. The CDR3 has 13 amino acids. V gave up 7 bases and J gave up 0 bases, with 7 bases separating them. The CDR3 DNA is TGTGCCAGCAAAGCGAGCTCTGGAAACACCATATATTTT. Residues: CASKASSGNTIYF.

On this clone: In the same sample, other DNA sequences code for this CDR3. The chain links TRBV7-2 to TRBJ2-5, with no clear D. The length of the CDR3 is 14 residues. Germline CDR1 reads SGHTA; CDR2 reads FQGNSA. Between the trimmed V and J ends, which lost 1 base and 5 bases, there was a span of 11 bases. Here the CDR3 DNA reads TGTGCCAGCAGCTTAGGGGGAAGTGGGGAGACCCAGTACTTC. Translating gives CASSLGGSGETQYF.

The chain combines TRBV9 with TRBJ2-7; TRBD2 is a possible D gene (6 bases). CDR1 SGDLS and CDR2 YYNGEE come from the germline V gene. The length of the CDR3 is 16 residues. V lost 1 base, J lost 4 bases, and 18 bases lay in between. The CDR3 sequence is CASSVFSGVEGYEQYV. Written as DNA, the CDR3 is TGTGCCAGCAGCGTATTCTCTGGGGTGGAGGGTTACGAGCAGTACGTC.

The J gene is TRBJ2-7, the V gene TRBV9; D is ambiguous. The CDR3 is 13 residues long. Trimming took 0 bases from V and 6 from J, leaving 10 bases between them. Germline CDR1 and CDR2: SGDLS and YYNGEE. CDR3 loop: CASSVGDTREQYF. The CDR3 coding sequence is TGTGCCAGCAGCGTAGGCGACACCCGCGAGCAGTACTTC. Full variable domain (rest looked up from reference TRBV9 and TRBJ2-7): DSGVTQTPKHLITATGQRVTLRCSPRSGDLSVYWYQQSLDQGLQFLIQYYNGEERAKGNILERFSAQQFPDLHSELNLSSLELGDSALYFCASSVGDTREQYFGPGTRLTVT.

The rearrangement joins TRBV7-8 to TRBJ1-1, with D tentatively TRBD1 (6 bases). The germline gives CDR1 SGHVS, CDR2 FQNEAQ. This CDR3 contains 16 residues. V was cut by 5 bases and J by 2 bases, with 18 bases left in between. CDR3 sequence: CASSLNRAGVNTEAFF. The CDR3 coding sequence is TGTGCCAGCAGCCTAAACAGGGCAGGGGTTAACACTGAAGCTTTCTTT. The full variable domain, completed using reference TRBV7-8 and TRBJ1-1, is GAGVSQSPRYKVAKRGQDVALRCDPISGHVSLFWYQQALGQGPEFLTYFQNEAQLDKSGLPSDRFFAERPEGSVSTLKIQRTQQEDSAVYLCASSLNRAGVNTEAFFGQGTRLTVV.

The gene calls are TRBV4-3 and TRBJ1-4; D is possibly TRBD1 (5 bases). V was trimmed by 0 bases and J by 0 bases, leaving 20 bases between them. Looked up from germline, CDR1 is LGHNA and CDR2 is YSLEER. This CDR3 has 20 amino acids. The CDR3 sequence is CASSQDGKGRFPTTNEKLFF. CDR3 DNA sequence: TGCGCCAGCAGCCAAGACGGGAAGGGGCGATTTCCGACAACTAATGAAAAACTGTTTTTT.

V and J are TRBV30 and TRBJ2-4; D uncertain. The CDR3 contains 17 residues. The germline gives CDR1 GTSNPN, CDR2 SVGIG (reference sequence). V was shortened by 3 bases and J by 1 base, with 19 bases between the two germline ends. CDR3 nucleotides: TGTGCCTGGAGGGGAAAGGGATCGAGGTTTGCCAAAAACATTCAGTACTTC. As protein: CAWRGKGSRFAKNIQYF.

V is TRBV7-9 and J is TRBJ1-2, with 8 positions matching TRBD1. The V gene end was trimmed by 4 bases and the J gene end by 8 bases; junction bases not matched to a gene: 6. This CDR3 is built from 13 residues. Germline V gene data show CDR1 as SEHNR and CDR2 as FQNEAQ (reference sequence). The CDR3 loop reads CASSSDRVGGYTF. CDR3 sequence (DNA): TGTGCCAGCAGCTCGGACAGGGTTGGCGGCTACACCTTC.

The genes are TRBV21-1 and TRBJ2-5; the table's D call, TRBD2, has no DNA check behind it. TRBV21-1 is listed as a pseudogene. This CDR3 has 16 residues. DNA of the CDR3: TGTGCCAGCAGCAAAAGCGGGAGGGCCCGTCGAGGGACCCAGTACTTC. It translates to CASSKSGRARRGTQYF.

The chain couples TRBV11-2 to TRBJ2-7, with 12 bases identical to TRBD2. Germline V gene lookup returns CDR1 SGHAT and CDR2 FQNNGV. Trimming removed 5 bases from V and 2 bases from J; junction bases left unmatched: 7. This CDR3 comprises 16 residues. The chain's CDR3 is CASSPNRLAGAYEQYF. The CDR3 DNA is TGTGCCAGCAGCCCTAACCGACTAGCGGGAGCCTACGAGCAGTACTTC. Full variable domain (remainder filled in from reference TRBV11-2 and TRBJ2-7): EAGVAQSPRYKIIEKRQSVAFWCNPISGHATLYWYQQILGQGPKLLIQFQNNGVVDDSQLPKDRFSAERLKGVDSTLKIQPAKLEDSAVYLCASSPNRLAGAYEQYFGPGTRLTVT.